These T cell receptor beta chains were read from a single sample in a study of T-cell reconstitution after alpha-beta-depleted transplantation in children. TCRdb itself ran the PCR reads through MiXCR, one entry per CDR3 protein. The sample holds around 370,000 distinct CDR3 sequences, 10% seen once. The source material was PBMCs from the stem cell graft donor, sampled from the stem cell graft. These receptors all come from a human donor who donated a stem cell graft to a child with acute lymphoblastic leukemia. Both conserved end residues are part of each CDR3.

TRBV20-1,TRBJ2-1,CSARVPDASYNEQFF
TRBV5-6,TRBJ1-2,CASSMERGNYGYTF
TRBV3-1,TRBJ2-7,CASSEDYEQYF
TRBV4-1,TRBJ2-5,CASSGAGARETQYF
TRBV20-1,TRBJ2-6,CSARDASRSGANVLTF
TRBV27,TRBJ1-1,CASSPGTGGAFSKGNTEAFF
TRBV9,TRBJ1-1,CASSVAPGADTEAFF
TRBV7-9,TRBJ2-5,CASSLEKTQYF
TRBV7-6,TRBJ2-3,CASSPEAGLDTQYF
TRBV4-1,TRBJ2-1,CASSPGGDNEQFF
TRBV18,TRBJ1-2,CASSPDKKYGYTF
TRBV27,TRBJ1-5,CASSSGTGYQPQHF
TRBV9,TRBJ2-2,CASRSGVGAGAGELFF
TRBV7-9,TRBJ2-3,CASSFRQGGTDTQYF
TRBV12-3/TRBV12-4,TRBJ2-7,CASTRSSGDSYEQYF
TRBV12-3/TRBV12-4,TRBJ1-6,CASRSASGDRSNSPLHF
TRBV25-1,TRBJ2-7,CASSDPLTGRTYEQYF
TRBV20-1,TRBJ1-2,CSADVRSQARRYGYTF
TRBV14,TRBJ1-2,CASSQEDGRVNYGYTF
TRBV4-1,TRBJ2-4,CASSRLPGIVVKNIQYF
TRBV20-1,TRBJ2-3,CSARAPSGSTDTQYF
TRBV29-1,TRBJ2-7,CSVEATEYEQYF
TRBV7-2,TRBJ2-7,CASSLSFGAGGSYEQYF
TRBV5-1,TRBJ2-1,CASSLGTSGIIRDNEQFF
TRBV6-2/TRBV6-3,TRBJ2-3,CASRSGLAGTDTQYF
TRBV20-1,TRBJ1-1,CSAREGNTEAFF
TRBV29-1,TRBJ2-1,CSVDKGGDHNEQFF
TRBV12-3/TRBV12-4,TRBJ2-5,CASSTAPPGTQYF
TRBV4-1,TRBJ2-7,CASSQEDRRSYEQYF